This note documents a single TCR beta chain sequence. This sample was taken from a study of blood T cell repertoires in COVID-19. Study at large: The United States, Italy and Spain were the sources of the acute and convalescent COVID-19 samples. From T cells, B-cell-depleted T cells, or PBMCs came the material, which was cDNA or gDNA.

Original analysis: Reference gene primer amplification gave estimated nucleated cell counts. Repertoires were generated with immunoSEQ multiplex PCR, while TCRdb's copy carries only in-frame clones and drops some. V and J calls and clone size are copied from that table; D and trimming were computed from the DNA. The data contain approximately 13,000 clones, 83% of them singletons. CDR3 size: 16 residues. V shed 2 bases, J shed 4 bases, and the junction held 8 bases outside the gene matches. Germline V gene data show CDR1 as ENHRY and CDR2 as SYGVKD. Material: peripheral blood. The clonotype comes from a woman aged 60-75 years with acute or convalescent COVID-19. The rearrangement uses TRBV10-3 and TRBJ1-2, with TRBD1 matching 9 bases. CDR3 residues: CAISEPGTGRIYGYTF. The DNA of the CDR3 is TGTGCCATCAGTGAGCCCGGGACAGGGAGAATCTATGGCTACACCTTC.